This TCR beta chain was sequenced in a study of cytomegalovirus exposure and HLA in healthy donors. Whole-study results and caveats: TCR beta V- and J-gene trimming was later associated with a missense DCLRE1C variant.

The V gene's germline CDR1 is SGHAT and CDR2 FQNNGV. The CDR3 runs to 15 residues. With 5 bases removed from V and 5 bases from J, the gap between germline ends came to 18 bases. The PCR was carried out with 60 Vbeta primers and 13 Jbeta primers. Using immunoSEQ multiplex PCR, the repertoire was profiled, and TCRdb retains in-frame clones only, with some absent. In the table there are 190,000 or so clones, 65% to 85% of which are singletons. This clone was observed a few times. Its matching antigen is unknown. V and J are TRBV11-2 and TRBJ1-2; a weak D match, TRBD1 (6 bases). The receptor's source is a boy between 2 and 10 years old in good health and CMV-seronegative. Sequences were obtained from PBMCs. In DNA, the CDR3 is TGTGCCAGCAGCGGGTGGTTATCAGGGGCGTATGGCTACACCTTC. This encodes CASSGWLSGAYGYTF.